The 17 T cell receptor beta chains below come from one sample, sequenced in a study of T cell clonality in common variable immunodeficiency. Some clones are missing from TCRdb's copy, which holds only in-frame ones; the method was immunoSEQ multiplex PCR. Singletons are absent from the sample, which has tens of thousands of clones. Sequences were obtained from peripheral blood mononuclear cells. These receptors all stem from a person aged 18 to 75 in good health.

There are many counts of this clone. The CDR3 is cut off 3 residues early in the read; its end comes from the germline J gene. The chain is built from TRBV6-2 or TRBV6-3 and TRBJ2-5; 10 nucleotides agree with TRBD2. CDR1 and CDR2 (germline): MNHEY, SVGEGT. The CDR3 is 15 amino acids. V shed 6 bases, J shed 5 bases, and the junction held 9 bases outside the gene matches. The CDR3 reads CASSPGTSEWETQYF. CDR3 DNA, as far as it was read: TGTGCCAGCAGCCCCGGGACTAGCGAATGGGAGACC.

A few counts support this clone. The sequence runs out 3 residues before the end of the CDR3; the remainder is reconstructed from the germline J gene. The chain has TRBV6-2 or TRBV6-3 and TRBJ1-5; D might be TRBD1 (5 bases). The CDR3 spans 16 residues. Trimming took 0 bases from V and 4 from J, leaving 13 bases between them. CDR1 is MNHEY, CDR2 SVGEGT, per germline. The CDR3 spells CASSYSTGGGNQPQHF. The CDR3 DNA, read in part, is TGTGCCAGCAGTTACTCTACGGGGGGTGGGAATCAGCCC.

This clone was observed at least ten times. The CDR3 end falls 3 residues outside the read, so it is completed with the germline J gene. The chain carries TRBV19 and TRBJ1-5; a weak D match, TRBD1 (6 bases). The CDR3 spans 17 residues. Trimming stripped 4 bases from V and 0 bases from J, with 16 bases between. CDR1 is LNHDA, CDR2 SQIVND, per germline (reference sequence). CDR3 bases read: TGTGCCAGTAGTAGAGACGGGACATCTTATAGCAATCAGCCC. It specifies CASSRDGTSYSNQP. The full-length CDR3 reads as CASSRDGTSYSNQPQHF.

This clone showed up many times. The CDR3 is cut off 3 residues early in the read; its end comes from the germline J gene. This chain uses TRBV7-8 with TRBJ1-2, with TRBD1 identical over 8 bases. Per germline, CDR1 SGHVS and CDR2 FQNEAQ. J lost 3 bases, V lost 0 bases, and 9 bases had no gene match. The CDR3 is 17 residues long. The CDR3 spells CASSLAGRGTGYYGYTF. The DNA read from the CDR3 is TGTGCCAGCAGCTTAGCGGGAAGGGGGACAGGATACTATGGC.

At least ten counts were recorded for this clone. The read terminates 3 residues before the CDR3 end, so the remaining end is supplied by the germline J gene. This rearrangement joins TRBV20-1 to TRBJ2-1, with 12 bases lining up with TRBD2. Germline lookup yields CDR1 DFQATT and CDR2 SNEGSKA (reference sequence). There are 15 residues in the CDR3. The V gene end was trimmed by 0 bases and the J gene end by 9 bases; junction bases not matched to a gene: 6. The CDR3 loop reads CSARDRVLAGGEQFF. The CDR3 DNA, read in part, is TGCAGTGCTAGAGATCGGGTACTAGCGGGAGGTGAG.

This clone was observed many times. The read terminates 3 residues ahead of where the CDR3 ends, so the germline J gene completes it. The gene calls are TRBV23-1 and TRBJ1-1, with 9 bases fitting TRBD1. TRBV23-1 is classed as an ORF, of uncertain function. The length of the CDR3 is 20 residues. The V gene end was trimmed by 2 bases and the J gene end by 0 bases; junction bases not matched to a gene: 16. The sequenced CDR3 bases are TGCGCCAGCAGTCAAAGATTTTCCGGGACAGGGTCCTTTATGAACACTGAA. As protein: CASSQRFSGTGSFMNTE. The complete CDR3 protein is CASSQRFSGTGSFMNTEAFF.

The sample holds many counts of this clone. The DNA read from the CDR3 is TGTGCCAGCAGTTTAATCGGCCTAGGTGAAAAG. Encoded protein: CASSLIGLGEK. The entire CDR3 protein is CASSLIGLGEKLFF. The rearrangement joins TRBV12-3 or TRBV12-4 to TRBJ2-2; D is uncertain. From the germline J gene comes the end of the CDR3, since the read stops 3 residues before it. The CDR3 runs to 14 residues.

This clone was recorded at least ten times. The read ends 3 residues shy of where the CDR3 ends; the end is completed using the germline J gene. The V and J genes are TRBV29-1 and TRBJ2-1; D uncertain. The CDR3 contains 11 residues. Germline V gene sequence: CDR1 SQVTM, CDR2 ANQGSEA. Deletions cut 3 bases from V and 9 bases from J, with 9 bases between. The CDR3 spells CSVEVVGEQFF. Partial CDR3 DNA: TGCAGCGTTGAGGTGGTCGGTGAG.

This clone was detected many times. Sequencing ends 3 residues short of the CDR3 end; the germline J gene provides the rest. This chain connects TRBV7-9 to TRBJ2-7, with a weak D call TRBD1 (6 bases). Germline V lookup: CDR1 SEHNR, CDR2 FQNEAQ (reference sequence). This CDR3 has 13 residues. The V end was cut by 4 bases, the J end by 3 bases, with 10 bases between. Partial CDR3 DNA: TGTGCCAGCAGCTCAGGGGACGACTACGAG. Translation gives CASSSGDDYE. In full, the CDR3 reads CASSSGDDYEQYF.

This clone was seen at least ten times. The CDR3 is CSARDKGYSLAQGYTF. The sequenced CDR3 bases are TGCAGTGCTAGAGATAAAGGGTACAGTCTGGCGCAAGGC. The rearrangement joins TRBV20-1 to TRBJ1-2; no clear D. Read data end 3 residues before the CDR3 end; the end is taken from the germline J gene. The CDR3 has 16 residues. Germline lookup yields CDR1 DFQATT and CDR2 SNEGSKA (reference sequence).

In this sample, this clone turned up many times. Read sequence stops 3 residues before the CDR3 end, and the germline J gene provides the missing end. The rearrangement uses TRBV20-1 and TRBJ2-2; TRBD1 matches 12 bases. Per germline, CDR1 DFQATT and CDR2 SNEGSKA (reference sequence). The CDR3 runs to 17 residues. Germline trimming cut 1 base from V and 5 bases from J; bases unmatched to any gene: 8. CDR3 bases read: TGCAGTGCTAGAGTCGGGACAGGGGGCGCGGGGACCGGGGAG. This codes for CSARVGTGGAGTGE. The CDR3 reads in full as CSARVGTGGAGTGELFF.

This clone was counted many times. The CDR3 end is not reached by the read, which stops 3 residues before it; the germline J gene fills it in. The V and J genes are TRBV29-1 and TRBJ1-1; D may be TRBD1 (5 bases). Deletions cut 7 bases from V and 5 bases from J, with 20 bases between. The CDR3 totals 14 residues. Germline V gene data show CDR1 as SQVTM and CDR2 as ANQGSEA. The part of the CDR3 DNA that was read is TGCAGCGCGGGGGGACTAGGGGATGGGACTGAA. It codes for CSAGGLGDGTE. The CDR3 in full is CSAGGLGDGTEAFF.

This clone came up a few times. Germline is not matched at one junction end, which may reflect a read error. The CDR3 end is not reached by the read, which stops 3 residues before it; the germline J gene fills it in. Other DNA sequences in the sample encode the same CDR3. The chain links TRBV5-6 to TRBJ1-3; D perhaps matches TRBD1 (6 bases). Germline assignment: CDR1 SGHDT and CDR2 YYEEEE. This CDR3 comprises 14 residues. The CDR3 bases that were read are TGTGCCAGCACCCGCCTCAGGGGACGGAACACG. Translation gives CASTRLRGRNT. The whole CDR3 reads CASTRLRGRNTIYF.

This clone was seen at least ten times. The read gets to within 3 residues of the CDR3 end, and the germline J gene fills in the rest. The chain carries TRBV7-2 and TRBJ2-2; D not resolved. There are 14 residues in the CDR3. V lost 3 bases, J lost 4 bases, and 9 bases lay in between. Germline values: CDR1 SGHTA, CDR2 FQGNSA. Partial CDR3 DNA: TGTGCCAGCAGCTTTCAGCTAGTCACCGGGGAG. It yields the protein CASSFQLVTGE. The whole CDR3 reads CASSFQLVTGELFF.

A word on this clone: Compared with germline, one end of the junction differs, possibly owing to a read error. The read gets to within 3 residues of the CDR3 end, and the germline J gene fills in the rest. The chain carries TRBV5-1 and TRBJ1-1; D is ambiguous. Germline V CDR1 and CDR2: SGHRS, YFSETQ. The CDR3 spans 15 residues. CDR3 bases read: TGCGCCGGCAGCCGCGACATCCGACAGAACACTGAA. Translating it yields CAGSRDIRQNTE. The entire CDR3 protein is CAGSRDIRQNTEAFF.

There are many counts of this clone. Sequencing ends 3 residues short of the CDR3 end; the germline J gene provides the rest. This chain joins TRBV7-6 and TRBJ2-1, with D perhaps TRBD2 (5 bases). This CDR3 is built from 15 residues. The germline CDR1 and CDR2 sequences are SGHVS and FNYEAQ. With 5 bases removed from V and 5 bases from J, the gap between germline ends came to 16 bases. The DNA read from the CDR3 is TGTGCCAGCAGCGACTTGGACTCCCTGAACAATGAG. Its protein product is CASSDLDSLNNE. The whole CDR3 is CASSDLDSLNNEQFF.

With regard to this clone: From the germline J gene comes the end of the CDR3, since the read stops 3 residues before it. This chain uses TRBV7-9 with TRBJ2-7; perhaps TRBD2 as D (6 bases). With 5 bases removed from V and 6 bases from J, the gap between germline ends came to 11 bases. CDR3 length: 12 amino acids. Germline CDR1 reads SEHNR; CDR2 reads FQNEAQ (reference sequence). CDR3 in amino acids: CASSQLGGEQYF. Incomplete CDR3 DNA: TGTGCCAGCAGCCAATTGGGGGGCGAG. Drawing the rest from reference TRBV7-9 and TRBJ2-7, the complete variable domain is DTGVSQNPRHKITKRGQNVTFRCDPISEHNRLYWYRQTLGQGPEFLTYFQNEAQLEKSRLLSDRFSAERPKGSFSTLEIQRTEQGDSAMYLCASSQLGGEQYFGPGTRLTVT.